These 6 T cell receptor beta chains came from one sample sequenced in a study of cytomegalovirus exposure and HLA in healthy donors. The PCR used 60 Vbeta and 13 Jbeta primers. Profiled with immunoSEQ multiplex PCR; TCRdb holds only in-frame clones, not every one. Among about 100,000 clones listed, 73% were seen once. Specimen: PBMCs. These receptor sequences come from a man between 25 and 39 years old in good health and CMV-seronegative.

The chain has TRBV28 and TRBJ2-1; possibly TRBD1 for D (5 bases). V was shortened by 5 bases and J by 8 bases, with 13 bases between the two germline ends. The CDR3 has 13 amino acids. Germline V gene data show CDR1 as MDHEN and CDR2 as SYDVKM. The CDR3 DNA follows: TGTGCCAGCAGTCACACAGGTGCGGATGAGCAGTTCTTC. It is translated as CASSHTGADEQFF.

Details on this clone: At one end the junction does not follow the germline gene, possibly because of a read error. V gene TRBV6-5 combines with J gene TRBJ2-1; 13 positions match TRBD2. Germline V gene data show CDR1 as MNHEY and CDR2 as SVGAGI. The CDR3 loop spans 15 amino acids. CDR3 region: CASSPGTSGTNGQFF. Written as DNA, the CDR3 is TGTGCCAGCAGTCCCGGGACTAGCGGGACCAATGGGCAGTTCTTC.

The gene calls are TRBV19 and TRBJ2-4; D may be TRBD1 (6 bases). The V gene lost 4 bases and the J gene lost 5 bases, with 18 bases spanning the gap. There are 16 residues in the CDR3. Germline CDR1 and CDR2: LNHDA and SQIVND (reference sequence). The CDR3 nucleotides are TGTGCCAGTAGTAGGACAGAGTACGTAGGCCAAAACATTCAGTACTTC. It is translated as CASSRTEYVGQNIQYF.

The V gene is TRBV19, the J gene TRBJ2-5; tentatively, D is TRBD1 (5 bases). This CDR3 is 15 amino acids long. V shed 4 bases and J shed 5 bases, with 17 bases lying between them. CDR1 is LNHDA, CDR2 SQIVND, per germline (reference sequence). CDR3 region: CASSTSLRERETQYF. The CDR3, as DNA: TGTGCCAGTAGTACCTCTCTCAGGGAAAGGGAGACCCAGTACTTC.

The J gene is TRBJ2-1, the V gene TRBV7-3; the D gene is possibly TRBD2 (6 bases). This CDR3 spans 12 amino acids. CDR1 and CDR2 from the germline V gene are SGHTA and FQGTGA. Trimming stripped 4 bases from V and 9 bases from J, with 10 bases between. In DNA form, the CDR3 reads TGTGCCAGCAGCTCCAATAGCGGTGAGCAGTTCTTC. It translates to CASSSNSGEQFF.

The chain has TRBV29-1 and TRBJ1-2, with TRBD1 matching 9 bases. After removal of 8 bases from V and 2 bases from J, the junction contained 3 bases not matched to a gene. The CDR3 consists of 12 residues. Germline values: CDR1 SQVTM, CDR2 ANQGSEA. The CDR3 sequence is CSIGTGNYGYTF. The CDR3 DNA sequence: TGCAGCATTGGGACAGGGAACTATGGCTACACCTTC.